Listed here are 21 T cell receptor beta chains from one sample, sequenced in a study of cytomegalovirus exposure and HLA in healthy donors. This PCR relied on a set of 60 Vbeta primers and 13 Jbeta primers. Data came from immunoSEQ multiplex PCR; TCRdb stores just in-frame clones and leaves some out. Recorded here are approximately 180,000 clones; the top ten clones represent approximately 6.4%. Sequencing was performed on PBMCs. Receptors originate from a man aged 25-40 years in good health and CMV-seronegative.

The chain has TRBV30 and TRBJ1-2; possible D gene TRBD1, 5 bases. This CDR3 spans 14 amino acids. The V and J ends lost 4 bases and 1 base respectively, with 13 bases between them. Germline V CDR1 and CDR2: GTSNPN, SVGIG (reference sequence). CDR3 amino acids: CAWTLGDFNYGYTF. The DNA for the CDR3 is TGTGCCTGGACCTTAGGGGATTTTAACTATGGCTACACCTTC. Full variable domain (missing parts from reference TRBV30 and TRBJ1-2): SQTIHQWPATLVQPVGSPLSLECTVEGTSNPNLYWYRQAAGRGLQLLFYSVGIGQISSEVPQNLSASRPQDRQFILSSKKLLLSDSGFYLCAWTLGDFNYGYTFGSGTRLTVV.

This chain's CDR3 is CASSYRGIGYTF. The CDR3 bases are TGTGCCAGCAGTTACAGGGGTATCGGCTACACCTTC. The genes are TRBV6-5 and TRBJ1-2; D is perhaps TRBD1 (5 bases). The CDR3 is made up of 12 amino acids. V lost 2 bases to trimming and J lost 8 bases, with 9 bases between them. Germline values: CDR1 MNHEY, CDR2 SVGAGI.

The genes are TRBV29-1 and TRBJ1-5, with 12 bases identical to TRBD1. V was clipped by 8 bases and J by 0 bases; unmatched bases: 8. Germline loops: CDR1 SQVTM, CDR2 ANQGSEA. CDR3 length: 16 amino acids. CDR3 in DNA: TGCAGCTCTAGGGGGACAGGGGGCGTTAGCAATCAGCCCCAGCATTTT. This encodes CSSRGTGGVSNQPQHF. Together with reference TRBV29-1 and TRBJ1-5, the CDR3 gives the full variable domain: SAVISQKPSRDICQRGTSLTIQCQVDSQVTMMFWYRQQPGQSLTLIATANQGSEATYESGFVIDKFPISRPNLTFSTLTVSNMSPEDSSIYLCSSRGTGGVSNQPQHFGDGTRLSIL.

The genes are TRBV2 and TRBJ1-1; 8 positions match TRBD1. V was pared by 5 bases and J by 6 bases, with 5 bases of the junction left unmatched. The length of the CDR3 is 13 residues. CDR1 is SNHLY, CDR2 FYNNEI, per germline. CDR3 DNA sequence: TGTGCCAGCAGTCGGACAGGGCGGGCTGAAGCTTTCTTT. Translated, it gives CASSRTGRAEAFF.

This chain joins TRBV10-3 and TRBJ2-1; 7 bases agree with TRBD2. Per the germline V gene, CDR1 is ENHRY and CDR2 is SYGVKD. The CDR3 totals 14 residues. J gave up 5 bases and V 7 bases, and 8 bases lay outside the gene matches. The CDR3 reads CAINTGTTDNEQFF. Written as DNA, the CDR3 is TGTGCCATCAACACCGGGACTACTGACAATGAGCAGTTCTTC.

J is TRBJ1-2 and V is TRBV19; D not certain. Per the germline V gene, CDR1 is LNHDA and CDR2 is SQIVND (reference sequence). The CDR3 spans 17 residues. The V gene lost 5 bases and the J gene lost 7 bases, with 26 bases spanning the gap. CDR3 nucleotides: TGTGCCAGTAGTCCTCAGCTACGGGCCCTTATGGGAGGTGGCTACACCTTC. It is translated as CASSPQLRALMGGGYTF. Together with reference TRBV19 and TRBJ1-2, the CDR3 gives the full variable domain: DGGITQSPKYLFRKEGQNVTLSCEQNLNHDAMYWYRQDPGQGLRLIYYSQIVNDFQKGDIAEGYSVSREKKESFPLTVTSAQKNPTAFYLCASSPQLRALMGGGYTFGSGTRLTVV.

The chain employs TRBV5-1 and TRBJ2-6; 15 positions agree with TRBD2. Germline V gene data show CDR1 as SGHRS and CDR2 as YFSETQ. The CDR3 runs 18 residues. V shed 4 bases and J 5 bases; nucleotides not matched to a gene: 7. DNA of the CDR3: TGCGCCAGCAGCCTGGGACTAGCGGGAGGTACGAGGGCCAACGTCCTGACTTTC. Translated, it gives CASSLGLAGGTRANVLTF.

The chain carries TRBV6-5 and TRBJ1-1; D possibly corresponds to TRBD1 (6 bases). The germline V gene encodes CDR1 MNHEY and CDR2 SVGAGI. Trimming stripped 8 bases from V and 4 bases from J, with 20 bases between. This CDR3 is 15 amino acids long. CDR3 loop: CASLRLGGGSTEAFF. CDR3 sequence (DNA): TGTGCCAGCCTAAGACTGGGAGGGGGTAGCACTGAAGCTTTCTTT.

The chain carries TRBV4-2 and TRBJ1-2; a weak D match, TRBD1 (6 bases). This CDR3 contains 15 residues. The V end was cut by 1 base, the J end by 5 bases, with 14 bases between. Germline assignment: CDR1 LGHNA and CDR2 YNFKEQ. The CDR3 DNA follows: TGTGCCAGCAGCCAAGGAGGTGGACAGCTGTATGGCTACACCTTC. Protein sequence: CASSQGGGQLYGYTF.

The V call is TRBV20-1, the J call TRBJ1-2; 7 positions match TRBD1. The CDR3 extends over 11 amino acids. V shed 5 bases and J 4 bases; nucleotides not matched to a gene: 1. Germline-derived CDR1 and CDR2 are DFQATT and SNEGSKA (reference sequence). The CDR3 region is CSARTGYGYTF. CDR3 sequence (DNA): TGCAGTGCTCGGACAGGCTATGGCTACACCTTC.

The chain carries TRBV30 and TRBJ2-2, with D possibly being TRBD1 (6 bases). Trimming cost V 0 bases and J 4 bases, with 12 bases left between them. Germline V gives CDR1 GTSNPN, CDR2 SVGIG (reference sequence). The CDR3 has 15 amino acids. The CDR3 nucleotides are TGTGCCTGGAGTGTAGAGCAGGGGCTCACCGGGGAGCTGTTTTTT. Its translation is CAWSVEQGLTGELFF.

The genes are TRBV6-4 and TRBJ1-1; 9 bases line up with TRBD1. V lost 6 bases, J lost 5 bases, and 7 bases stayed unmatched. CDR3 length: 14 amino acids. Germline V gene sequence: CDR1 MRHNA, CDR2 SNTAGT. The CDR3 reads CASSPGTGRTEAFF. In DNA, the CDR3 is TGTGCCAGCAGCCCCGGGACAGGGAGGACTGAAGCTTTCTTT.

V gene TRBV10-2 combines with J gene TRBJ2-5, with D possibly TRBD1 on 6 matching bases. The J call may be mistaken, given a closer DNA end match to TRBJ2-7. The CDR3 is 14 residues long. Germline V gene data show CDR1 as WSHSY and CDR2 as SAAADI. CDR3 loop: CASSEWQGLNEQYF. As DNA, the CDR3 is TGCGCCAGCAGTGAGTGGCAGGGGCTCAACGAGCAGTACTTC.

J is TRBJ2-5 and V is TRBV30, with 8 bases identical to TRBD2. The end of the DNA is better explained by TRBJ2-7, so the J call may be wrong. This CDR3 has 12 residues. Looked up from germline, CDR1 is GTSNPN and CDR2 is SVGIG (reference sequence). Here the CDR3 reads CAWEGTSYEQYF. DNA for the CDR3: TGTGCCTGGGAGGGGACTAGCTACGAGCAGTACTTC.

The V gene is TRBV5-1, the J gene TRBJ2-1; 10 bases fit TRBD1. Germline trimming cut 3 bases from V and 10 bases from J; bases unmatched to any gene: 13. Looked up from germline, CDR1 is SGHRS and CDR2 is YFSETQ. CDR3 length equals 16 residues. The CDR3 nucleotides read TGCGCCAGCAGCTACGAAGTCAGACAGGGGGCAGGGGAGCAGTTCTTC. It is translated as CASSYEVRQGAGEQFF.

The chain combines TRBV28 with TRBJ2-7; TRBD1 agrees at 8 bases. The V gene's germline CDR1 is MDHEN and CDR2 SYDVKM. The CDR3 spans 13 residues. V dropped 8 bases and J dropped 3; count of bases not matched to a gene: 6. In DNA form, the CDR3 reads TGTGCCAGCGGGTCTGGACAGGGCTACGAGCAGTACTTC. It translates to CASGSGQGYEQYF.

This chain uses TRBV9 with TRBJ2-1; 8 nucleotides agree with TRBD2. V lost 0 bases and J lost 0; bases outside the gene matches: 5. Germline V lookup: CDR1 SGDLS, CDR2 YYNGEE. This CDR3 is built from 17 residues. The DNA of the CDR3 is TGTGCCAGCAGCGTAGGAGCGGGGGCCTTCTCCTACAATGAGCAGTTCTTC. Translation: CASSVGAGAFSYNEQFF.

This chain joins TRBV2 and TRBJ1-2; D is ambiguous. This CDR3 comprises 13 residues. The V end lost 3 bases, the J end lost 1 base, and 6 bases lay between the germline ends. Looked up from germline, CDR1 is SNHLY and CDR2 is FYNNEI. The CDR3 protein is CASSEALNYGYTF. CDR3 coding DNA: TGTGCCAGCAGTGAGGCCCTTAACTATGGCTACACCTTC.

The chain joins TRBV4-1 to TRBJ1-5, with TRBD1 identical over 7 bases. Trimming removed 0 bases from V and 6 bases from J; junction bases left unmatched: 5. Germline CDR1 reads MGHRA; CDR2 reads YSYEKL. The length of the CDR3 is 15 residues. The DNA of the CDR3 is TGCGCCAGCAGCCAAGAGGGCAGGGGGAGTCAGCCCCAGCATTTT. Amino acids: CASSQEGRGSQPQHF.

V gene TRBV9 combines with J gene TRBJ2-3, with 8 bases that match TRBD2. Trimming cost V 1 base and J 11 bases; bases outside gene matches: 15. Germline CDR1 and CDR2: SGDLS and YYNGEE. This CDR3 comprises 16 residues. CDR3 loop: CASSVTSGGAMEEQYF. CDR3 nucleotide sequence: TGTGCCAGCAGCGTAACCTCGGGAGGGGCGATGGAGGAGCAGTATTTT.

The CDR3 protein is CASSERDRGSSNYGYTF. The CDR3 DNA reads TGTGCCAGCAGTGAAAGGGACAGGGGATCCTCTAACTATGGCTACACCTTC. The rearrangement uses TRBV6-1 and TRBJ1-2, with 10 bases that match TRBD1. The CDR3 consists of 17 residues. Germline CDR1 reads MNHNS; CDR2 reads SASEGT. V trimming: 2 bases; J trimming: 0 bases; junction bases outside the gene matches: 6.